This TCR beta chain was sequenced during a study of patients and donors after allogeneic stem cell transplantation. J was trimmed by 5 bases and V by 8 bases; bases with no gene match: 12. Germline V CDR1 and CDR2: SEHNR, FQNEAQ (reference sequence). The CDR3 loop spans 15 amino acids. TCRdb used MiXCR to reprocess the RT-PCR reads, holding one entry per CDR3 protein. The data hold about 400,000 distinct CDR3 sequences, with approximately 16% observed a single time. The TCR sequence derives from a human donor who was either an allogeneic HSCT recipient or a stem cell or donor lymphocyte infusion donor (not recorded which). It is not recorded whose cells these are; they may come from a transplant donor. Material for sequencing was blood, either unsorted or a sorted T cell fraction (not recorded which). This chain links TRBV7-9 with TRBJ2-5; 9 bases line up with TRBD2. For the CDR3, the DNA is TGTGCCAGCCCATCCCCCGCGGGAGGGGATGAGACCCAGTACTTC. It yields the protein CASPSPAGGDETQYF.